The clone carrying this T cell receptor (beta chain) was counted a single time. The CDR3 runs 14 residues. The V gene's germline CDR1 is SEHNR and CDR2 FQNEAQ (reference sequence). V was shortened by 5 bases and J by 0 bases, with 9 bases between the two germline ends. The data derive from a study of blood T cell repertoires in COVID-19. Profiling relied on immunoSEQ multiplex PCR, and the TCRdb table lists in-frame clones only, not all of them. Here the sample spans around 290,000 clones, 88% being singletons. The chain couples TRBV7-9 to TRBJ2-3; tentatively, D is TRBD2 (5 bases). This clonotype originated in a woman in her fifties or sixties in a cohort exposed to, infected with or recovered from COVID-19 (not recorded which). Sequencing used PBMCs or T cells enriched from blood (not recorded which). Written as DNA, the CDR3 is TGTGCCAGCAGCCGGACTGGGAGCACAGATACGCAGTATTTT. Translation gives CASSRTGSTDTQYF.